This T cell receptor beta chain was documented in a study of T-cell reconstitution after alpha-beta-depleted transplantation in children (TCRdb year 2016). Some background on the complete study: Using TCR repertoire profiling, the study quantitatively followed how T-cell immune reconstitution unfolded in children after TCRalphabeta/CD19-depleted allogeneic hematopoietic cell transplantation. Study-level results and caveats: Apparently early alphabetaT-cell count recovery about two months after transplant reportedly relied on only several hundred rapidly expanded clones derived from non-depleted graft cells. In some patients, the high TCRbeta diversity seen at day 60 was put down to recipient T cells and intrathymic progenitors that had survived conditioning. The frequencies of hyperexpanded clones fell over the following months, and after one year, T-cell counts and TCRbeta diversity were mostly attributed to newly produced T cells.

Its CDR3 holds 15 amino acids, cysteine through phenylalanine. The entry retains the CDR3 DNA only, 45 bases that are in frame from base 1. The germline V gene (reference sequence) supplies CDR1 DFQATT and CDR2 SNEGSKA. V is cut back by 5 bases and J by 3 bases, with 10 bases in the junction unmatched. The intended sense of this specimen's treatment or condition label: allogeneic hematopoietic cell transplantation with graft depleted of TCRalphabeta T cells and CD19 B cells. The children who served as transplant recipients had been given grafts of TCRalphabeta/CD19-depleted allogeneic hematopoietic cells. To note about this clonotype: The clone's antigen remains unknown. Nothing much larger sits one base from this clone, and base qualities are not available.

The library was produced with PCR. The instrument was an Illumina HiSeq 2500. Molecular barcoding was employed in the preparation of TCR libraries, with unique molecular identifiers being used to normalize TCRbeta repertoire quantification. TCRdb redid the processing of the public reads, applying fastp at Q25 and MiXCR, and retained in-frame beta chains. Rows with one shared CDR3 protein collapse into an entry with the most common genes and DNA. The sample table contains some 460,000 distinct CDR3 sequences; only one count was recorded for under 20% of them. Clones ranked in the top ten supply around 30% of the sample.

This chain joins TRBV20-1 to TRBJ2-1; a stretch of 7 junction bases matches TRBD2. Source: PBMCs, mostly from graft donor cells, taken 360 days after TCRalphabeta/CD19-depleted stem cell transplant. The sequence was obtained from a boy in the first two years of life who had a stem cell transplant for Wiskott-Aldrich syndrome, so the T cells may come from the graft donor. The nucleotide sequence reads TGCAGTGCTCGAGGCCCTAGCGGCCACTACAATGAGCAGTTCTTC. Its amino acids are CSARGPSGHYNEQFF.